These 5 T cell receptor beta chains were sequenced from one sample in a study of T and B cells in COVID-19 patients. BIOMED2 TRB-A/B primer pools were used in multiplex TRB PCR. TCRdb passed the multiplex PCR reads through MiXCR, listing each CDR3 protein once. The sample shows fewer than 8,500 distinct CDR3 sequences, more than 25% of them seen only once. Each TRB amplification used about 250-550 ng of genomic DNA from blood. Sequencing input: blood. The source of these receptors is a human donor with active COVID-19.

This clonotype has more than one count but fewer than ten. The gene calls are TRBV4-3 and TRBJ2-1, with a weak D call TRBD1 (6 bases). This CDR3 comprises 16 residues. Trimming cost V 0 bases and J 4 bases, with 13 bases left between them. Germline-derived CDR1 and CDR2 are LGHNA and YSLEER. The CDR3 loop is CASSQDFGQLYNEQFF. The CDR3 DNA is TGCGCCAGCAGCCAAGACTTCGGACAGCTGTACAATGAGCAGTTCTTC.

V usage is TRBV27 and J usage is TRBJ2-7; 7 bases fit TRBD2. This CDR3 spans 14 amino acids. The J segment lost 2 bases and the V segment lost 5 bases, leaving 6 bases of the junction unmatched. The germline V gene has CDR1 MNHEY and CDR2 SMNVEV (reference sequence). CDR3 DNA: TGTGCCAGCAGTCTGGGGGGGAGGGCCTACGAGCAGTACTTC. Its protein is CASSLGGRAYEQYF.

This clonotype is termed medium-sized. This rearrangement joins TRBV29-1 to TRBJ1-5; 7 bases align to TRBD1. This CDR3 is 14 amino acids long. Germline CDR1 is SQVTM and CDR2 is ANQGSEA. Trimming cost V 4 bases and J 5 bases; bases outside gene matches: 8. This CDR3 is CSVVAGGRDQPQHF. The CDR3 DNA reads as TGCAGCGTTGTAGCAGGGGGTAGGGATCAGCCCCAGCATTTT.

This clonotype was counted between two and nine times. This chain links TRBV15 with TRBJ2-7; 15 bases match TRBD2. V was pared by 2 bases and J by 5 bases, with 4 bases of the junction left unmatched. CDR3 length: 16 residues. Germline assignment: CDR1 LNHNV and CDR2 YYDKDF (reference sequence). CDR3 protein: CATSRPGLAGGDEQYF. CDR3 bases: TGTGCCACCAGCAGACCGGGACTAGCGGGAGGAGACGAGCAGTACTTC.

This chain joins TRBV5-6 and TRBJ1-2; D gene unclear. The germline V gene has CDR1 SGHDT and CDR2 YYEEEE. This CDR3 contains 13 residues. V was shortened by 2 bases and J by 4 bases, with 9 bases between the two germline ends. CDR3 sequence reads: CASSLGQSYGYTF. CDR3 bases: TGTGCCAGCAGCTTAGGCCAGAGCTATGGCTACACCTTC. Full variable domain (missing parts from reference TRBV5-6 and TRBJ1-2): DAGVTQSPTHLIKTRGQQVTLRCSPKSGHDTVSWYQQALGQGPQFIFQYYEEEERQRGNFPDRFSGHQFPNYSSELNVNALLLGDSALYLCASSLGQSYGYTFGSGTRLTVV.